The next 26 T cell receptor beta chains were all read from a single sample in a study of T cell therapy after organ transplantation. Sequenced by immunoSEQ multiplex PCR; TCRdb stores in-frame clones only, minus some. The table lists around 50,000 clones, about 95% of them singletons, with about 3.4% in the top ten. The antigens for these receptors are not known. The sequenced sample was CD8+ T cells from blood, obtained before autologous CMV-specific T cell therapy. Source of these receptors: a human patient who had received a solid organ transplant and had CMV disease.

As for this clone: The sample carries other DNA sequences with the same CDR3. The V gene is TRBV5-1, the J gene TRBJ2-1; 9 bases line up with TRBD1. CDR3 length equals 15 residues. V lost 1 base and J lost 7; bases outside the gene matches: 6. Germline V gene lookup returns CDR1 SGHRS and CDR2 YFSETQ. CDR3 sequence (DNA): TGCGCCAGCAGCTTGTCCGGGACAGGGTTAAATGAGCAGTTCTTC. Translation: CASSLSGTGLNEQFF.

The chain uses TRBV6-4 and TRBJ2-7; 7 bases agree with TRBD2. The CDR3 extends over 15 amino acids. Trimming removed 6 bases from V and 2 bases from J; junction bases left unmatched: 10. CDR1 is MRHNA, CDR2 SNTAGT, per germline. Here the CDR3 DNA reads TGTGCCAGCAGGACCCTAGCGGAGGGGCCCTACGAGCAGTACTTC. Encoded protein: CASRTLAEGPYEQYF.

The rearrangement joins TRBV5-6 to TRBJ2-7; a weak D match, TRBD1 (6 bases). CDR1 SGHDT and CDR2 YYEEEE come from the germline V gene. Trimming removed 0 bases from V and 0 bases from J, with 10 bases in between. The CDR3 runs 15 residues. CDR3: CASSLGLDSSYEQYF. CDR3 DNA: TGTGCCAGCAGCTTGGGGTTGGACAGCTCCTACGAGCAGTACTTC.

The rearrangement links TRBV9 to TRBJ2-2, with no clear D. With 3 bases removed from V and 0 bases from J, the gap between germline ends came to 15 bases. Germline V gives CDR1 SGDLS, CDR2 YYNGEE. The CDR3 length is 17 residues. The CDR3 region has the DNA TGTGCCAGCAGCGACATCCATACCCAATCGAACACCGGGGAGCTGTTTTTT. Translation: CASSDIHTQSNTGELFF.

The CDR3 nucleotides are TGTGCCAGCAGCTTAGATTGGGCGAGCGCAGATACGCAGTATTTT. Protein sequence: CASSLDWASADTQYF. This rearrangement joins TRBV11-2 to TRBJ2-3; D gene ambiguous. The V and J ends lost 0 bases and 4 bases respectively, with 11 bases between them. Germline-derived CDR1 and CDR2 are SGHAT and FQNNGV. The CDR3 consists of 15 residues.

The rearrangement links TRBV10-3 to TRBJ2-7; 8 positions match TRBD2. Germline loops: CDR1 ENHRY, CDR2 SYGVKD. CDR3 length: 16 amino acids. V shed 2 bases, J shed 0 bases, and the junction held 6 bases outside the gene matches. CDR3 amino acids: CAISETLGTSSYEQYF. CDR3 DNA sequence: TGTGCCATCAGTGAGACTTTGGGGACTAGCTCCTACGAGCAGTACTTC.

This chain links TRBV27 with TRBJ2-2; 14 bases line up with TRBD2. In germline, CDR1 is MNHEY, CDR2 SMNVEV (reference sequence). The CDR3 is made up of 17 amino acids. V trimming: 5 bases; J trimming: 6 bases; junction bases outside the gene matches: 8. The chain's CDR3 is CASSPQGLAGVPGELFF. CDR3 DNA: TGTGCCAGCAGTCCCCAGGGACTAGCGGGAGTTCCCGGGGAGCTGTTTTTT.

V usage is TRBV5-6 and J usage is TRBJ1-1; D not certain. The V end was cut by 1 base, the J end by 5 bases, with 6 bases between. The CDR3 loop spans 12 amino acids. Per germline, CDR1 SGHDT and CDR2 YYEEEE. CDR3 amino acids: CASSLMPTEAFF. CDR3 DNA sequence: TGTGCCAGCAGCTTGATGCCAACTGAAGCTTTCTTT. The variable domain in full, with the rest retrieved from reference TRBV5-6 and TRBJ1-1, is DAGVTQSPTHLIKTRGQQVTLRCSPKSGHDTVSWYQQALGQGPQFIFQYYEEEERQRGNFPDRFSGHQFPNYSSELNVNALLLGDSALYLCASSLMPTEAFFGQGTRLTVV.

The chain uses TRBV27 and TRBJ2-7, with TRBD2 as a possible D gene (5 bases). Germline V gives CDR1 MNHEY, CDR2 SMNVEV (reference sequence). Trimming pared 3 bases from V and 0 bases from J, leaving 9 bases between. The CDR3 length is 14 residues. Here the CDR3 DNA reads TGTGCCAGCAGTTTCCTGGGGAGCTCCTACGAGCAGTACTTC. It is translated as CASSFLGSSYEQYF.

This chain joins TRBV7-6 and TRBJ2-3; a possible D gene is TRBD2 (6 bases). This CDR3 contains 16 residues. V lost 0 bases and J lost 0, with 10 bases in between. Germline V gives CDR1 SGHVS, CDR2 FNYEAQ. The CDR3 DNA sequence: TGTGCCAGCAGCTTAGCATATAGCGGAAGCACAGATACGCAGTATTTT. Translating it yields CASSLAYSGSTDTQYF.

This sequence joins TRBV6-1 and TRBJ2-2; 9 bases line up with TRBD2. There are 13 residues in the CDR3. Trimming at V came to 7 bases and at J to 4 bases, leaving 1 base not matched to a gene. CDR1 is MNHNS and CDR2 is SASEGT in the germline V gene. As DNA, the CDR3 is TGTGCCAGCAAAGCGGGGGGCACCGGGGAGCTGTTTTTT. It encodes CASKAGGTGELFF.

J is TRBJ2-1 and V is TRBV21-1; TRBD2 reflects the table's D call only, with no check against the DNA. TRBV21-1 is a pseudogene segment. This CDR3 spans 14 amino acids. This CDR3 reads CAGRGTSGSFEQFF. CDR3 coding DNA: TGTGCCGGGCGGGGGACTAGCGGGAGTTTTGAGCAGTTCTTC.

The chain has TRBV9 and TRBJ2-1; 7 bases agree with TRBD1. Germline V gives CDR1 SGDLS, CDR2 YYNGEE. V lost 4 bases and J lost 5; bases outside the gene matches: 12. This CDR3 is 16 amino acids long. The CDR3: CASSPYPGTANNEQFF. The CDR3 bases are TGTGCCAGCAGCCCCTACCCCGGGACAGCTAACAATGAGCAGTTCTTC.

The rearrangement joins TRBV12-5 to TRBJ2-3, with 9 bases lining up with TRBD2. V gave up 0 bases and J gave up 2 bases; unmatched junction bases: 15. Germline CDR1 LGHNT, CDR2 FRNRAP. CDR3 length equals 20 residues. Here the CDR3 reads CASGLVRLGASGEVTDTQYF. The CDR3 nucleotides are TGTGCTAGTGGTTTGGTCCGCCTGGGGGCTAGCGGGGAGGTCACAGATACGCAGTATTTT.

In this sample, this clone turned up once. V is TRBV21-1 and J is TRBJ2-3; the D segment call TRBD1 is taken from the table without a DNA check. TRBV21-1 is a recognized pseudogene. The CDR3 is 11 amino acids. The CDR3 DNA follows: TGTGCCAGAAGACAGGGAGATACGCAGTATTTT. As protein: CARRQGDTQYF.

This chain connects TRBV6-5 to TRBJ2-7; perhaps TRBD2 as D (5 bases). Germline V CDR1 and CDR2: MNHEY, SVGAGI. The CDR3 length is 14 residues. The V end was cut by 2 bases, the J end by 2 bases, with 10 bases between. CDR3: CASSYGGKTYEQYF. The CDR3 nucleotides are TGTGCCAGCAGTTACGGAGGAAAAACCTACGAGCAGTACTTC.

This rearrangement joins TRBV21-1 to TRBJ2-1; the D call in the table, TRBD2, was not verified against the DNA. TRBV21-1 is a listed pseudogene. The CDR3 length is 15 residues. The CDR3 coding sequence is TGTGCCAGCAGCACGCACCGGGACTATGATAATGAGCAGTTCTTC. Protein sequence: CASSTHRDYDNEQFF.

This chain uses TRBV11-2 with TRBJ1-1; D might be TRBD1 (5 bases). Between the trimmed V and J ends, which lost 5 bases and 7 bases, there was a span of 14 bases. The CDR3 loop spans 13 amino acids. Germline CDR1 SGHAT, CDR2 FQNNGV. CDR3 residues: CASSAGTGIEAFF. CDR3 DNA: TGTGCCAGCAGCGCAGGGACGGGTATTGAAGCTTTCTTT.

CDR3 sequence reads: CASSSRGEGYEQYF. The CDR3 DNA sequence: TGTGCCAGCAGCTCCAGGGGAGAGGGCTACGAGCAGTACTTC. V usage is TRBV7-9 and J usage is TRBJ2-7; weak D call: TRBD1 (6 bases). This CDR3 has 14 residues. Germline CDR1 reads SEHNR; CDR2 reads FQNEAQ (reference sequence). With 4 bases removed from V and 3 bases from J, the gap between germline ends came to 13 bases.

The CDR3 DNA follows: TGTGCCAGCAGACCTGGACAGGCTAACTATGGCTACACCTTC. Translation: CASRPGQANYGYTF. The J gene is TRBJ1-2, the V gene TRBV7-9; 7 nucleotides agree with TRBD1. The CDR3 extends over 14 amino acids. Unmatched junction bases numbered 4, after V lost 6 bases and J lost 0 bases. The germline gives CDR1 SEHNR, CDR2 FQNEAQ (reference sequence).

V and J are TRBV7-9 and TRBJ1-2; D not resolved. V was cut by 5 bases and J by 1 base, with 5 bases left in between. The length of the CDR3 is 12 residues. Germline V gives CDR1 SEHNR, CDR2 FQNEAQ (reference sequence). CDR3 amino acids: CASSILNYGYTF. The CDR3 bases are TGTGCCAGCAGCATTCTTAACTATGGCTACACCTTC. Full variable domain (outside the CDR3, taken from reference TRBV7-9 and TRBJ1-2): DTGVSQNPRHKITKRGQNVTFRCDPISEHNRLYWYRQTLGQGPEFLTYFQNEAQLEKSRLLSDRFSAERPKGSFSTLEIQRTEQGDSAMYLCASSILNYGYTFGSGTRLTVV.

This clone appeared once. The DNA of the CDR3 is TGTGCCAGCAGCCCCACAGGATTCGACGAGCAGTACTTC. It is translated as CASSPTGFDEQYF. The chain recombines TRBV13 with TRBJ2-7, with D possibly being TRBD1 (5 bases). Trimming stripped 5 bases from V and 5 bases from J, with 13 bases between. Per germline, CDR1 PRHDT and CDR2 FYEKMQ (reference sequence). CDR3 size: 13 residues. Full variable domain (rest looked up from reference TRBV13 and TRBJ2-7): AAGVIQSPRHLIKEKRETATLKCYPIPRHDTVYWYQQGPGQDPQFLISFYEKMQSDKGSIPDRFSAQQFSDYHSELNMSSLELGDSALYFCASSPTGFDEQYFGPGTRLTVT.

The chain carries TRBV19 and TRBJ2-3; TRBD2 matches 14 bases. J gave up 6 bases and V 1 base, and 0 bases lay outside the gene matches. The CDR3 covers 15 residues. CDR1 is LNHDA and CDR2 is SQIVND in the germline V gene (reference sequence). The CDR3 nucleotides are TGTGCCAGTAGTATAGGACTAGCGGGAGGGGATACGCAGTATTTT. It specifies CASSIGLAGGDTQYF.

CDR3 in DNA: TGTGCCAGCAGTCACCCGGTGGGGGGGTTGGCTGAAGCTTTCTTT. Translating gives CASSHPVGGLAEAFF. This chain joins TRBV6-5 and TRBJ1-1, with a tentative D call TRBD1 (5 bases). The CDR3 is 15 residues long. Deletions cut 5 bases from V and 6 bases from J, with 19 bases between. Germline lookup yields CDR1 MNHEY and CDR2 SVGAGI.

V is TRBV4-2 and J is TRBJ1-2, with D perhaps TRBD1 (6 bases). From germline, CDR1 is LGHNA and CDR2 YNFKEQ. Trimming removed 0 bases at V and 3 bases at J, with 14 bases between. The CDR3 is 16 amino acids. The CDR3 nucleotides are TGTGCCAGCAGCCAAGACCCCGTCCAGGGGTACTATGGCTACACCTTC. Protein: CASSQDPVQGYYGYTF.

This chain connects TRBV5-6 to TRBJ2-5; 7 bases map to TRBD1. The CDR3 contains 14 residues. Trimming at V came to 3 bases and at J to 2 bases, leaving 4 bases not matched to a gene. In germline, CDR1 is SGHDT, CDR2 YYEEEE. This chain's CDR3 is CASSWMTGQETQYF. CDR3 in DNA: TGTGCCAGCAGCTGGATGACAGGGCAAGAGACCCAGTACTTC.